Following are 19 T cell receptor beta chains from one sample sequenced in a study of T-cell reconstitution after alpha-beta-depleted transplantation in children. Unique molecular identifiers featured in how the TCRbeta library was prepared. Each CDR3 protein is one row after TCRdb ran MiXCR on the PCR reads. Here the sample spans 600,000 to 800,000 distinct CDR3 sequences, 10% to 15% being singletons. Sequences were derived from PBMCs, sampled before TCRalphabeta/CD19-depleted stem cell transplant. Receptors originate from a girl aged 2 to 9 with congenital amegakaryocytic thrombocytopenia, due to receive a stem cell transplant.

This sequence joins TRBV5-1 and TRBJ1-1, with 7 bases fitting TRBD1. Unmatched junction bases numbered 7, after V lost 5 bases and J lost 0 bases. Germline V gene lookup returns CDR1 SGHRS and CDR2 YFSETQ. The CDR3 has 15 amino acids. DNA for the CDR3: TGCGCCAGCAGGTATGTGGACAGGATGAACACTGAAGCTTTCTTT. Amino acid sequence: CASRYVDRMNTEAFF.

The V and J genes are TRBV7-8 and TRBJ2-1, with 13 bases identical to TRBD2. CDR1 and CDR2 (germline): SGHVS, FQNEAQ. Unmatched junction bases numbered 9, after V lost 2 bases and J lost 5 bases. The length of the CDR3 is 18 residues. Here the CDR3 reads CASSLSRTSGSRNNEQFF. For the CDR3, the DNA is TGTGCCAGCAGCTTATCAAGGACTAGCGGGAGTCGGAACAATGAGCAGTTCTTC.

There are many counts of this clonotype. The J gene is TRBJ2-2, the V gene TRBV18, with D maybe TRBD1 (5 bases). CDR1 is KGHSH, CDR2 LQKENI, per germline. Trimming removed 5 bases from V and 4 bases from J, with 8 bases in between. There are 13 residues in the CDR3. The CDR3 is CASSEQVTGELFF. The CDR3 DNA follows: TGTGCCAGCTCAGAACAGGTCACCGGGGAGCTGTTTTTT.

This clonotype was counted many times. The genes are TRBV5-1 and TRBJ2-2; 9 bases line up with TRBD2. The CDR3 covers 15 residues. V shed 3 bases, J shed 4 bases, and the junction held 4 bases outside the gene matches. CDR1 is SGHRS, CDR2 YFSETQ, per germline. CDR3 loop: CASSSTSGITGELFF. DNA for the CDR3: TGCGCCAGCAGCTCGACTAGCGGAATCACCGGGGAGCTGTTTTTT. The complete variable domain, with remaining parts taken from reference TRBV5-1 and TRBJ2-2, reads KAGVTQTPRYLIKTRGQQVTLSCSPISGHRSVSWYQQTPGQGLQFLFEYFSETQRNKGNFPGRFSGRQFSNSRSEMNVSTLELGDSALYLCASSSTSGITGELFFGEGSRLTVL.

This clonotype has a count of ten or more. The chain uses TRBV5-8 and TRBJ1-2, with 7 bases lining up with TRBD1. V was clipped by 1 base and J by 4 bases; unmatched bases: 10. Germline assignment: CDR1 SGHTS and CDR2 YDEGEE. The CDR3 is 16 residues long. The CDR3 region is CASSLSLGTELYGYTF. CDR3 DNA sequence: TGTGCCAGCAGCTTGTCGTTGGGGACAGAGCTCTATGGCTACACCTTC.

This clonotype was seen ten or more times. The J gene is TRBJ2-1, the V gene TRBV4-1; 8 nucleotides line up with TRBD2. V shed 2 bases, J shed 4 bases, and the junction held 10 bases outside the gene matches. Per germline, CDR1 MGHRA and CDR2 YSYEKL. The CDR3 runs 17 residues. CDR3: CASSQRGGGNLYNEQFF. Written as DNA, the CDR3 is TGCGCCAGCAGCCAACGGGGGGGCGGGAATCTATACAATGAGCAGTTCTTC.

CDR3 bases: TGTGCCAGTAGTATAGGGGGCGGGACCTCCTACGAGCAGTACTTC. Its protein product is CASSIGGGTSYEQYF. The V gene is TRBV19, the J gene TRBJ2-7, with D maybe TRBD2 (6 bases). Germline CDR1 LNHDA, CDR2 SQIVND (reference sequence). Trimming left V 1 base short and J 0 bases short, with 10 bases between. This CDR3 region has 15 residues.

This clonotype came up many times. The V and J genes are TRBV25-1 and TRBJ1-2; perhaps TRBD1 as D (5 bases). This CDR3 spans 13 amino acids. The V and J ends lost 8 bases and 13 bases respectively, with 23 bases between them. Per the germline V gene, CDR1 is MGHDK and CDR2 is SYGVNS. CDR3 sequence (DNA): TGTGCCAGCGGACAAAGCGGGGTGAGAGGACGCACCTTC. It specifies CASGQSGVRGRTF.

In regard to this clonotype: A read error is possible here, since a much larger clone lies one base away. The CDR3 carries no conserved terminal phenylalanine or tryptophan, so it likely arises from a read error. V usage is TRBV6-1 and J usage is TRBJ1-1; 7 bases line up with TRBD1. Per germline, CDR1 MNHNS and CDR2 SASEGT. The CDR3 runs 14 residues. The junction had 6 bases not matched to a gene; V was cut back by 7 bases and J by 1 base. DNA of the CDR3: TGTGCCAGCAATAGTCGGACAGGGAACACTGAAGCTTTCCTT. Its translation is CASNSRTGNTEAFL.

In its sample, this clonotype was seen many times. J is TRBJ2-7 and V is TRBV7-9, with no clear D. The CDR3 has 12 residues. Germline CDR1 SEHNR, CDR2 FQNEAQ (reference sequence). Between the trimmed V and J ends, which lost 5 bases and 6 bases, there was a span of 11 bases. The CDR3 region is CASSPMSLEQYF. The CDR3 DNA is TGTGCCAGCAGCCCCATGTCCCTCGAGCAGTACTTC.

This clonotype has at least ten counts. The V gene is TRBV5-1, the J gene TRBJ1-1; the match to TRBD1 covers 9 bases. Per the germline V gene, CDR1 is SGHRS and CDR2 is YFSETQ. Losses at the gene ends were 1 base for V and 1 base for J; bases not matched to a gene: 2. The CDR3 is 15 residues long. The CDR3 reads CASSLWGQGNTEAFF. DNA for the CDR3: TGCGCCAGCAGCTTGTGGGGACAGGGGAACACTGAAGCTTTCTTT.

The chain recombines TRBV12-3 or TRBV12-4 with TRBJ2-5; 8 bases agree with TRBD2. The CDR3 consists of 16 residues. V shed 5 bases, J shed 5 bases, and the junction held 13 bases outside the gene matches. The CDR3, as DNA: TGTGCCAGCAGTCTGTCCCTAGCGGGCGAAGGGGAGACCCAGTACTTC. This gives the protein CASSLSLAGEGETQYF.

This clonotype has a count of ten or more. The V call is TRBV5-1, the J call TRBJ2-2; D remains ambiguous. Trimming cost V 2 bases and J 3 bases, with 8 bases left between them. The CDR3 has 14 residues. Germline assignment: CDR1 SGHRS and CDR2 YFSETQ. In DNA, the CDR3 is TGCGCCAGCAGCTTCCCCGGAGACACCGGGGAGCTGTTTTTT. This gives the protein CASSFPGDTGELFF.

The chain links TRBV5-1 to TRBJ2-1; 9 bases line up with TRBD2. The CDR3 length is 17 residues. The germline V gene encodes CDR1 SGHRS and CDR2 YFSETQ. V dropped 3 bases and J dropped 8; count of bases not matched to a gene: 15. The DNA for the CDR3 is TGCGCCAGCAGCTGGGACCATAGCGGGGGAGGGTACGATGAGCAGTTCTTC. This gives the protein CASSWDHSGGGYDEQFF.

The chain employs TRBV11-2 and TRBJ2-1, with 7 bases fitting TRBD1. The germline CDR1 and CDR2 sequences are SGHAT and FQNNGV. The CDR3 is 16 amino acids. Losses at the gene ends were 1 base for V and 3 bases for J; bases not matched to a gene: 6. CDR3 amino acids: CASSLGGGRGYNEQFF. In DNA form, the CDR3 reads TGTGCCAGCAGCTTAGGAGGGGGCAGGGGCTACAATGAGCAGTTCTTC.

This clonotype was counted many times. The chain carries TRBV7-8 and TRBJ2-7; 7 bases agree with TRBD1. CDR1 is SGHVS, CDR2 FQNEAQ, per germline. The CDR3 runs 14 residues. With V trimmed by 5 bases and J by 4 bases, 8 bases remained unmatched. The CDR3 nucleotides are TGTGCCAGCAGCCCCGCGGACAGGTTGTACGAGCAGTACTTC. It codes for CASSPADRLYEQYF.

The chain combines TRBV7-8 with TRBJ2-1; 7 bases line up with TRBD2. The CDR3 spans 15 residues. CDR1 SGHVS and CDR2 FQNEAQ come from the germline V gene. Trimming removed 5 bases from V and 7 bases from J; junction bases left unmatched: 11. This chain's CDR3 is CASSLLERDFNEQFF. The CDR3 DNA is TGTGCCAGCAGCCTTTTGGAGCGGGATTTTAATGAGCAGTTCTTC.

This clonotype was observed a handful of times. This chain joins TRBV29-1 and TRBJ2-1; TRBD1 or TRBD2 may be the D gene (5 bases each). The CDR3 runs 15 residues. The V gene's germline CDR1 is SQVTM and CDR2 ANQGSEA. The V and J ends lost 5 bases and 6 bases respectively, with 20 bases between them. The CDR3 DNA sequence: TGCAGCGTTTTTGGGATTCGAGGGGTAGGCAATGAGCAGTTCTTC. Translated, it gives CSVFGIRGVGNEQFF.

This clonotype was counted only a few times. V is TRBV11-2 and J is TRBJ2-1, with 13 bases that match TRBD2. With 3 bases clipped from V and 6 bases from J, the junction kept 5 bases outside the gene matches. Germline V gene lookup returns CDR1 SGHAT and CDR2 FQNNGV. The CDR3 is made up of 16 amino acids. CDR3 region: CASSFRTSGRGNEQFF. The CDR3 DNA is TGTGCCAGCAGCTTCCGAACTAGCGGGAGGGGCAATGAGCAGTTCTTC.